This paragraph reports one T cell receptor beta chain. Its matching antigen is unknown. The record originates from a study of beta chain features in type 1 diabetes. Study summary: Cell yields, gender and age were similar in healthy donors and patients. Study outcomes and limitations: No resolution was reached here on whether HLA type influences TCRB rearrangement. TCRB CDR3 length was moderately but significantly reduced in all four CD4+ subsets of Type 1 diabetes patients.

Reverse transcription of all isolated RNA meant that expressed TCRB transcripts were sequenced. Sequencing was performed with immunoSEQ multiplex PCR; in TCRdb, only in-frame clones are kept and a portion is missing. Of 95,000 to 150,000 clones detected, around 15% appear once; the ten largest clones hold over 2%. The CDR3 contains 14 residues. Trimming shortened V by 0 bases and J by 7 bases, and 12 bases separated the two germline ends. Germline values: CDR1 MGHRA, CDR2 YSYEKL. Cells sorted by CD45RO/CCR7/CD25/CD127/CD95/CD27 comprised CD4+ naive, central memory, regulatory and stem cell-like memory cells.

The receptor was derived from a man aged 25 to 45 with type 1 diabetes. Sample: central memory CD4+ T cells from blood. The V gene is TRBV4-1, the J gene TRBJ1-2; D is perhaps TRBD1 (5 bases). CDR3 bases: TGCGCCAGCAGCCAAGATAGGGCAGGGAGTGGCTACACCTTC. This sequence encodes CASSQDRAGSGYTF.